This T cell receptor beta chain appears in the sequencing data of a study of T cells in Graves' hyperthyroidism and ophthalmopathy. V shed 5 bases and J 4 bases; nucleotides not matched to a gene: 9. Germline V gives CDR1 MDHEN, CDR2 SYDVKM. CDR3 length equals 16 residues. This clonotype has at least ten counts. Using RNA transcripts as the source, TCR beta CDR3 regions were amplified. First-round RT-PCR of the TCR CDR3 relied on the HTBI primer set. MiXCR, run by TCRdb on the multiplex PCR reads, gives a single entry per CDR3 protein. The table shows 500,000 to 800,000 distinct CDR3 sequences, with roughly 15% occurring only once.

The sample comprised blood. This chain links TRBV28 with TRBJ2-7; 12 nucleotides line up with TRBD1. The TCR was taken from a woman between 45 and 65 years old with Graves' ophthalmopathy. The CDR3 nucleotides are TGTGCCAGCAGTGCAAGGGGACAGGGGGCAGGGTACGAGCAGTACTTC. As protein: CASSARGQGAGYEQYF.